This T cell receptor beta chain was documented in a study of blood T cell repertoires in COVID-19. The protocol was immunoSEQ multiplex PCR, while the TCRdb copy is restricted to in-frame clones and leaves out a portion. The sample consists of roughly 290,000 clones, around four fifths of them appearing once. In germline, CDR1 is SGHRS, CDR2 YFSETQ. The V end lost 2 bases, the J end lost 3 bases, and 8 bases lay between the germline ends. This CDR3 is built from 13 residues. This TCR derives from a woman aged 45-65 years with active or convalescent COVID-19. Sequencing was performed on peripheral blood. The chain has TRBV5-1 and TRBJ2-5; unclear D gene. The CDR3 reads CASSFPAEETQYF. In nucleotides, the CDR3 is TGCGCCAGCAGCTTCCCCGCGGAAGAGACCCAGTACTTC.